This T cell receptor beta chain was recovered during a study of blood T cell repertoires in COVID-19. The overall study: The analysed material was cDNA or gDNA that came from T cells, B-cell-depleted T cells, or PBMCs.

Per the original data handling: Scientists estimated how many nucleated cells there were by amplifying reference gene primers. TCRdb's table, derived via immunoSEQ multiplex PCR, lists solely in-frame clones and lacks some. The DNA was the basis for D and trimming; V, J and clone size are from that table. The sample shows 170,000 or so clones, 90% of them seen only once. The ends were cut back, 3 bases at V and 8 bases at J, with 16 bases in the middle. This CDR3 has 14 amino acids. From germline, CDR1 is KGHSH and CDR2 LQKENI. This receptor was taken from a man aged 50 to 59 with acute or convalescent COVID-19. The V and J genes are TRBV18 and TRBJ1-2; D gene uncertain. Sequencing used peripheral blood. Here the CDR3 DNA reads TGTGCCAGCTCACCTCGAGAGGGTGACGGGGGCTACACCTTC. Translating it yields CASSPREGDGGYTF.